These T cell receptor beta chains were read from a single sample in a study of shared T cell receptors in the human thymus. TCRdb's copy holds only in-frame clones and misses some; the assay was immunoSEQ multiplex PCR. The table shows 630,000 or so clones, with around 87% occurring only once. These sequences were also reported in another study, on human thymus T cells.

The sample was thymocytes. The origin of the receptors is a boy less than two years old with a congenital heart defect. The CDR3 runs from the conserved cysteine through the conserved F or W. The D gene is left open where the match is weak. Clone sizes are given selectively: once, few, many, or a class where the clone is expanded.

len,j_gene,d_gene,abundance,v_gene,CDR3aa,CDR3nt
15,TRBJ2-5,TRBD1,.,TRBV5-6,CASSCRDRGQETQYF,TGTGCCAGCAGCTGCCGGGACAGGGGCCAAGAGACCCAGTACTTC
17,TRBJ1-3,.,.,TRBV9,CASSNKTGYDSGNTIYF,TGTGCCAGCAGCAATAAAACAGGGTACGACTCTGGAAACACCATATATTTT
20,TRBJ2-1,TRBD2,.,TRBV15,CATSIGLWLAGGSSYNEQFF,TGTGCCACCAGCATTGGGTTGTGGCTAGCGGGGGGGAGCTCCTACAATGAGCAGTTCTTC
16,TRBJ2-2,TRBD2,.,TRBV5-6,CASSVRLGGGTGELFF,TGTGCCAGCAGCGTACGGCTCGGGGGGGGCACCGGGGAGCTGTTTTTT
14,TRBJ2-7,TRBD2,.,TRBV5-1,CASSTGTTSYEQYF,TGCGCCAGCAGCACCGGGACTACGAGCTACGAGCAGTACTTC
16,TRBJ2-1,TRBD2,.,TRBV5-1,CASSLASTASGNEQFF,TGCGCCAGCAGCTTGGCCAGTACGGCTAGCGGGAATGAGCAGTTCTTC
16,TRBJ1-1,TRBD1,.,TRBV15,CATSRDTTGPNTEAFF,TGTGCCACCAGCAGAGATACGACAGGGCCGAACACTGAAGCTTTCTTT
15,TRBJ2-7,TRBD2,once,TRBV7-6,CASSPEGLDSYEQYF,TGTGCCAGCAGCCCGGAGGGACTAGATTCCTACGAGCAGTACTTC
14,TRBJ2-7,TRBD1,.,TRBV28,CASSPQQGAYEQYF,TGTGCCAGCAGTCCCCAACAGGGGGCCTACGAGCAGTACTTC
16,TRBJ2-1,TRBD2,.,TRBV9,CASSVRPGTSGNEQFF,TGTGCCAGCAGCGTCCGACCCGGGACTAGCGGGAATGAGCAGTTCTTC
15,TRBJ2-1,TRBD1,.,TRBV27,CASIAGTGFHNEQFF,TGTGCCAGCATCGCCGGGACAGGGTTCCACAATGAGCAGTTCTTC
14,TRBJ1-5,TRBD1,.,TRBV10-3,CAIGQGASNQPQHF,TGTGCCATCGGCCAGGGGGCAAGCAATCAGCCCCAGCATTTT
16,TRBJ2-1,TRBD1,.,TRBV19,CASSIWGTASYNEQFF,TGTGCCAGTAGTATCTGGGGGACAGCCTCCTACAATGAGCAGTTCTTC
15,TRBJ1-3,.,.,TRBV12-5,CASGAEGEGGNTIYF,TGTGCTAGTGGCGCCGAGGGGGAAGGGGGAAACACCATATATTTT
14,TRBJ2-3,.,.,TRBV29-1,CSVEFLSGTDTQYF,TGCAGCGTTGAATTTCTTAGCGGCACAGATACGCAGTATTTT
12,TRBJ1-1,TRBD1,.,TRBV14,CASSRKQGFAFF,TGTGCCAGCAGCCGCAAACAGGGGTTCGCTTTCTTT
17,TRBJ2-7,.,.,TRBV4-1,CASSQEWVAGMSYEQYF,TGCGCCAGCAGCCAAGAATGGGTAGCAGGGATGTCCTACGAGCAGTACTTC
15,TRBJ1-1,TRBD1,.,TRBV2,CASSEDWTGLTEAFF,TGTGCCAGCAGTGAAGACTGGACAGGGTTGACTGAAGCTTTCTTT
12,TRBJ2-1,TRBD1,.,TRBV28,CASGDSYNEQFF,TGTGCCAGCGGGGACAGTTACAATGAGCAGTTCTTC
12,TRBJ2-3,.,once,TRBV29-1,CSVHRDADTQYF,TGCAGCGTTCACAGGGATGCAGATACGCAGTATTTT
15,TRBJ1-5,.,once,TRBV27,CASSLWGDSNQPQHF,TGTGCCAGCAGTTTATGGGGGGATAGCAATCAGCCCCAGCATTTT
12,TRBJ2-7,.,few,TRBV7-9,CASSSGVYEQYF,TGTGCCAGCAGCTCCGGGGTCTACGAGCAGTACTTC
13,TRBJ1-6,.,.,TRBV30,CAWSGGGYSPLHF,TGTGCCTGGAGTGGGGGGGGGTATTCACCCCTCCACTTT
13,TRBJ2-1,.,.,TRBV10-3,CAISEFTYNEQFF,TGTGCCATCAGTGAGTTCACTTACAATGAGCAGTTCTTC
16,TRBJ1-1,.,.,TRBV5-1,CASSLFQGFRNTEAFF,TGCGCCAGCAGCTTGTTTCAGGGGTTTAGGAACACTGAAGCTTTCTTT
17,TRBJ2-2,.,.,TRBV4-3,CASSQYDPANNTGELFF,TGCGCCAGCAGCCAGTATGACCCAGCGAATAACACCGGGGAGCTGTTTTTT
17,TRBJ2-1,TRBD2,.,TRBV15,CATSTSSSGSAYNEQFF,TGTGCCACCAGCACCAGCAGCAGCGGGAGTGCCTACAATGAGCAGTTCTTC
19,TRBJ1-1,TRBD1,.,TRBV19,CASSIGGGQGVSLNTEAFF,TGTGCCAGTAGTATAGGAGGTGGGCAGGGGGTGTCCCTGAACACTGAAGCTTTCTTT
17,TRBJ1-5,TRBD1,.,TRBV28,CASSLKDRENSNQPQHF,TGTGCCAGCAGTTTAAAGGACAGGGAAAATAGCAATCAGCCCCAGCATTTT